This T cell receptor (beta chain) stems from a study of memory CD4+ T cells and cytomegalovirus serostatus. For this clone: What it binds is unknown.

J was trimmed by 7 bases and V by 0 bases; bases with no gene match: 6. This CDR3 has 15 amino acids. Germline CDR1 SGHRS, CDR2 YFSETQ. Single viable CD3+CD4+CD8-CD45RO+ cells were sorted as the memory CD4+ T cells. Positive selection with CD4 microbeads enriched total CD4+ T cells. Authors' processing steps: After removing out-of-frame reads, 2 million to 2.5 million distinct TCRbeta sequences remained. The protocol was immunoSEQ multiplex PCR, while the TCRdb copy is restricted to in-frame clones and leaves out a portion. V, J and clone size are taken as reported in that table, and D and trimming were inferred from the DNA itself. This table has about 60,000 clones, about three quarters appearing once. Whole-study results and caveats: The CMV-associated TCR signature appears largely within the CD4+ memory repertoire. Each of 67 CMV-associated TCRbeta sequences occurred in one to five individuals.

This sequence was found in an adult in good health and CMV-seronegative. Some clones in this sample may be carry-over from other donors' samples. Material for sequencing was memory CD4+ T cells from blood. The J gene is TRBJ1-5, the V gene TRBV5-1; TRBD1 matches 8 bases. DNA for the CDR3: TGCGCCAGCAGCTTGGATGGACAGGGCCGCCAGCCCCAGCATTTT. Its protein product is CASSLDGQGRQPQHF.